These 20 T cell receptor beta chains share one sample of origin, sequenced in a study of Ad26.COV2.S vaccination and SARS-CoV-2 variants. Repertoires were generated with immunoSEQ multiplex PCR, while TCRdb's copy carries only in-frame clones and drops some. The sample lists 440,000 or so clones; less than 95% were seen once. Treatment given: some 20 received Ad26.COV2.S at low or high dose, single or two shots; about 5 received placebo; per-sample allocation not given. Samples came from day 63 after the first vaccine or placebo injection. Here the sequenced sample was peripheral blood, taken in a trial of Ad26.COV2.S vaccine versus placebo. Receptor source: a person aged 18-60 years who received the Ad26.COV2.S COVID-19 vaccine or a placebo.

The rearrangement links TRBV7-8 to TRBJ2-3, with 9 bases lining up with TRBD2. After removal of 0 bases from V and 0 bases from J, the junction contained 4 bases not matched to a gene. Germline CDR1 reads SGHVS; CDR2 reads FQNEAQ. The CDR3 has 17 residues. As DNA, the CDR3 is TGTGCCAGCAGCTTAGCGAGACTAGCGGAAAGCACAGATACGCAGTATTTT. This encodes CASSLARLAESTDTQYF. Using reference TRBV7-8 and TRBJ2-3 for the parts outside the CDR3, the full variable domain is GAGVSQSPRYKVAKRGQDVALRCDPISGHVSLFWYQQALGQGPEFLTYFQNEAQLDKSGLPSDRFFAERPEGSVSTLKIQRTQQEDSAVYLCASSLARLAESTDTQYFGPGTRLTVL.

V and J are TRBV30 and TRBJ1-6; weak D call: TRBD1 (6 bases). The germline gives CDR1 GTSNPN, CDR2 SVGIG (reference sequence). CDR3 length: 17 amino acids. The germline V and J ends were trimmed by 1 base and 0 bases, with 13 bases remaining between them. The CDR3 loop reads CAWSGGGPSSYNSPLHF. The CDR3 DNA follows: TGTGCCTGGAGTGGTGGGGGGCCGAGCTCCTATAATTCACCCCTCCACTTT. The variable domain in full, with the rest retrieved from reference TRBV30 and TRBJ1-6, is SQTIHQWPATLVQPVGSPLSLECTVEGTSNPNLYWYRQAAGRGLQLLFYSVGIGQISSEVPQNLSASRPQDRQFILSSKKLLLSDSGFYLCAWSGGGPSSYNSPLHFGNGTRLTVT.

This clone has only one observation. The CDR3 DNA sequence: TGTGCCAGCGAGGGGACATACTACGGGGAGCTGTTTTTT. It translates to CASEGTYYGELFF. The V gene is TRBV12-3 or TRBV12-4, the J gene TRBJ2-2, with D possibly being TRBD1 (6 bases). V was cut by 8 bases and J by 7 bases, with 14 bases left in between. This CDR3 comprises 13 residues.

This chain's CDR3 is CASSLQGAPITELFF. CDR3 coding DNA: TGTGCCAGTAGCCTACAGGGGGCGCCAATAACTGAACTGTTTTTT. This chain uses TRBV19 with TRBJ1-4, with 9 bases matching TRBD1. J gave up 12 bases and V 6 bases, and 14 bases lay outside the gene matches. This CDR3 spans 15 amino acids. Germline V lookup: CDR1 LNHDA, CDR2 SQIVND (reference sequence).

The V and J genes are TRBV30 and TRBJ1-2; D remains unclear. Germline CDR1 GTSNPN, CDR2 SVGIG (reference sequence). The CDR3 is 12 amino acids. Trimming stripped 4 bases from V and 4 bases from J, with 10 bases between. CDR3 in amino acids: CAWTPTAYGYTF. CDR3 coding DNA: TGTGCCTGGACCCCGACCGCCTATGGCTACACCTTC.

This chain connects TRBV18 to TRBJ2-6, with a weak D call TRBD1 (5 bases). The germline V gene encodes CDR1 KGHSH and CDR2 LQKENI. The CDR3 consists of 15 residues. The V gene lost 4 bases and the J gene lost 5 bases, with 12 bases spanning the gap. As DNA, the CDR3 is TGTGCCAGCTCACATAGACAGTCCAGGGCCAACGTCCTGACTTTC. Protein product: CASSHRQSRANVLTF.

This sequence joins TRBV9 and TRBJ1-3, with D possibly matching TRBD1 (5 bases). V was clipped by 0 bases and J by 4 bases, with 14 bases between them. Germline V gene sequence: CDR1 SGDLS, CDR2 YYNGEE. The CDR3 covers 16 residues. The chain's CDR3 is CASSVADGTIGNTIYF. The CDR3 coding sequence is TGTGCCAGCAGCGTAGCCGACGGGACGATCGGAAACACCATATATTTT.

The chain combines TRBV9 with TRBJ2-5; D is ambiguous. The germline V gene has CDR1 SGDLS and CDR2 YYNGEE. This CDR3 is 15 amino acids long. V lost 0 bases, J lost 5 bases, and 14 bases lay in between. The CDR3 sequence: CASSVAGSDWETQYF. CDR3 DNA sequence: TGTGCCAGCAGCGTAGCTGGTAGTGACTGGGAGACCCAGTACTTC.

The chain joins TRBV7-9 to TRBJ2-5; 8 bases map to TRBD2. The CDR3 is 13 amino acids. The germline gives CDR1 SEHNR, CDR2 FQNEAQ (reference sequence). V lost 6 bases and J lost 7; bases outside the gene matches: 7. CDR3 sequence: CASSSSGFGTQYF. CDR3 bases: TGTGCCAGCAGTTCTAGCGGGTTCGGGACCCAGTACTTC. Full variable domain (remainder filled in from reference TRBV7-9 and TRBJ2-5): DTGVSQNPRHKITKRGQNVTFRCDPISEHNRLYWYRQTLGQGPEFLTYFQNEAQLEKSRLLSDRFSAERPKGSFSTLEIQRTEQGDSAMYLCASSSSGFGTQYFGPGTRLLVL.

The chain couples TRBV7-3 to TRBJ1-6; D unresolved. The CDR3 has 12 residues. Deletions cut 5 bases from V and 11 bases from J, with 10 bases between. Per the germline V gene, CDR1 is SGHTA and CDR2 is FQGTGA. DNA for the CDR3: TGTGCCAGCAGCGATGCAGGTGCACCCCTCCACTTT. This encodes CASSDAGAPLHF.

This clone was seen a single time. The CDR3 loop reads CATSSPAGGGYTDTQYF. The CDR3 DNA reads TGTGCCACCAGCAGTCCCGCGGGGGGGGGATACACAGATACGCAGTATTTT. The chain has TRBV15 and TRBJ2-3; 9 nucleotides align to TRBD2. With V trimmed by 3 bases and J by 2 bases, 9 bases remained unmatched. Germline lookup yields CDR1 LNHNV and CDR2 YYDKDF (reference sequence). This CDR3 is built from 17 residues.

Of note for this clone: Other nucleotide sequences in the sample specify the same CDR3. The chain recombines TRBV12-3 or TRBV12-4 with TRBJ2-2; D is undetermined. Trimming cost V 1 base and J 6 bases, with 3 bases left between them. The CDR3 covers 12 residues. The CDR3 here is CASSLGSGELFF. The CDR3 DNA reads TGTGCCAGCAGTTTAGGATCCGGGGAGCTGTTTTTT.

The chain joins TRBV19 to TRBJ1-5; D is ambiguous. V dropped 1 base and J dropped 7 bases, with 8 bases sitting between them. The CDR3 length is 13 residues. Germline V lookup: CDR1 LNHDA, CDR2 SQIVND (reference sequence). CDR3 region: CASSIGGGQPQHF. The CDR3 DNA reads as TGTGCCAGTAGTATAGGGGGAGGACAGCCCCAGCATTTT.

The chain employs TRBV7-2 and TRBJ2-5, with D perhaps matching TRBD1 or TRBD2 (6 bases each). The CDR3 loop spans 15 amino acids. CDR1 is SGHTA, CDR2 FQGNSA, per germline. V lost 4 bases to trimming and J lost 3 bases, with 15 bases between them. The CDR3 sequence: CASSSKGGREETQYF. CDR3 sequence (DNA): TGTGCCAGCAGCTCCAAGGGGGGCAGAGAAGAGACCCAGTACTTC.

The chain joins TRBV9 to TRBJ2-2; a weak D match, TRBD2 (6 bases). CDR3 size: 15 residues. Germline values: CDR1 SGDLS, CDR2 YYNGEE. Trimming removed 1 base from V and 3 bases from J, with 10 bases in between. Here the CDR3 DNA reads TGTGCCAGCAGCGTACGACTAGGGGACACCGGGGAGCTGTTTTTT. This translates into CASSVRLGDTGELFF.

The chain uses TRBV27 and TRBJ1-1; 9 bases fit TRBD1. With 3 bases clipped from V and 5 bases from J, the junction kept 7 bases outside the gene matches. The length of the CDR3 is 15 residues. CDR1 is MNHEY and CDR2 is SMNVEV in the germline V gene (reference sequence). The CDR3 reads CASSFQTGGVTEAFF. The CDR3 DNA follows: TGTGCCAGCAGTTTCCAGACAGGGGGGGTGACTGAAGCTTTCTTT.

The chain joins TRBV24-1 to TRBJ2-1, with 12 positions matching TRBD2. After removal of 3 bases from V and 9 bases from J, the junction contained 8 bases not matched to a gene. The CDR3 runs to 16 residues. CDR1 and CDR2 (germline): KGHDR, SFDVKD. The CDR3 nucleotides read TGTGCCACCAGTGATCTCTCGACTAGCGGGAGCGGTGAGCAGTTCTTC. It encodes CATSDLSTSGSGEQFF.

This chain links TRBV2 with TRBJ1-3; a weak D match, TRBD1 (6 bases). CDR1 is SNHLY and CDR2 is FYNNEI in the germline V gene. Trimming took off 3 bases at V and 7 bases at J, with 13 bases between the two ends. This CDR3 comprises 14 residues. CDR3 region: CASSDRGSGNTIYF. DNA of the CDR3: TGTGCCAGCAGTGACAGGGGATCGGGGAACACCATATATTTT. Based on the CDR3 plus reference TRBV2 and TRBJ1-3, the full variable domain is EPEVTQTPSHQVTQMGQEVILRCVPISNHLYFYWYRQILGQKVEFLVSFYNNEISEKSEIFDDQFSVERPDGSNFTLKIRSTKLEDSAMYFCASSDRGSGNTIYFGEGSWLTVV.

The chain uses TRBV28 and TRBJ1-1; 7 bases fit TRBD1. Germline trimming cut 5 bases from V and 8 bases from J; bases unmatched to any gene: 5. The CDR3 runs 12 residues. CDR1 and CDR2 (germline): MDHEN, SYDVKM. The DNA of the CDR3 is TGTGCCAGCAGTCTGGGGACAGCAGAAGCTTTCTTT. It translates to CASSLGTAEAFF.

The rearrangement joins TRBV12-3 or TRBV12-4 to TRBJ1-5; a possible D gene is TRBD1 (5 bases). The germline V and J ends were trimmed by 6 bases and 5 bases, with 8 bases remaining between them. This CDR3 has 12 residues. In DNA, the CDR3 is TGTGCCAGCAGCCGAGGGGATCAGCCCCAGCATTTT. Translation: CASSRGDQPQHF.